Presented here are 28 T cell receptor beta chains from one specimen sequenced in a study of shared T cell receptors in the human thymus. Clones were sequenced by immunoSEQ multiplex PCR, and TCRdb holds only the in-frame ones, with some missing. In the table there are roughly 700,000 clones, approximately 90% of which are singletons. These sequences were also reported in another study, on human thymus T cells.

Material: thymocytes. The receptor set was obtained from a boy in the first two years of life with a congenital heart defect.

The chain joins TRBV12-5 to TRBJ1-2; D might be TRBD1 (5 bases). Trimming took 0 bases from V and 6 from J, leaving 17 bases between them. The CDR3 extends over 16 amino acids. Germline V gene data show CDR1 as LGHNT and CDR2 as FRNRAP. DNA of the CDR3: TGTGCTAGTGGTTTGGTAATAAGACAGATGTTGCATGGCTACACCTTC. The encoded protein is CASGLVIRQMLHGYTF. The full variable domain, completed using reference TRBV12-5 and TRBJ1-2, is DARVTQTPRHKVTEMGQEVTMRCQPILGHNTVFWYRQTMMQGLELLAYFRNRAPLDDSGMPKDRFSAEMPDATLATLKIQPSEPRDSAVYFCASGLVIRQMLHGYTFGSGTRLTVV.

This sequence joins TRBV13 and TRBJ2-7, with 7 bases lining up with TRBD1. Germline values: CDR1 PRHDT, CDR2 FYEKMQ (reference sequence). Unmatched junction bases numbered 11, after V lost 0 bases and J lost 0 bases. The CDR3 consists of 18 residues. CDR3 in amino acids: CASSLGPNTGAPSYEQYF. CDR3 bases: TGTGCCAGCAGCTTAGGACCCAATACAGGGGCCCCCTCCTACGAGCAGTACTTC.

The V and J genes are TRBV27 and TRBJ2-7; 12 positions agree with TRBD1. With 2 bases clipped from V and 6 bases from J, the junction kept 8 bases outside the gene matches. Germline V gene sequence: CDR1 MNHEY, CDR2 SMNVEV (reference sequence). The CDR3 is 16 residues long. The DNA of the CDR3 is TGTGCCAGCAGTTTACCGGGACAGGGGGCGGCGGGCGAGCAGTACTTC. Its protein product is CASSLPGQGAAGEQYF.

This clone has a single count. V usage is TRBV6-1 and J usage is TRBJ2-5; 8 bases align to TRBD2. The CDR3 has 17 amino acids. From germline, CDR1 is MNHNS and CDR2 SASEGT. With 0 bases clipped from V and 1 base from J, the junction kept 7 bases outside the gene matches. CDR3 loop: CASSEARIAGSQETQYF. Written as DNA, the CDR3 is TGTGCCAGCAGTGAAGCGAGAATAGCGGGAAGCCAAGAGACCCAGTACTTC.

This rearrangement joins TRBV28 to TRBJ2-7, with 16 positions matching TRBD2. The junction had 12 bases not matched to a gene; V was cut back by 7 bases and J by 6 bases. Germline assignment: CDR1 MDHEN and CDR2 SYDVKM. This CDR3 is 17 amino acids long. CDR3 coding DNA: TGTGCCAGCAACTACCCCGGGACTAGCGGGAGGGTGGGCGAGCAGTACTTC. Protein sequence: CASNYPGTSGRVGEQYF.

The J gene is TRBJ2-3, the V gene TRBV7-9; a possible D gene is TRBD2 (5 bases). Trimming left V 1 base short and J 4 bases short, with 18 bases between. The CDR3 has 17 residues. Germline-derived CDR1 and CDR2 are SEHNR and FQNEAQ (reference sequence). CDR3 DNA: TGTGCCAGCAGCTTAGGTAGGGCTAGCTATGGCTCAGATACGCAGTATTTT. Its translation is CASSLGRASYGSDTQYF.

This sequence joins TRBV2 and TRBJ2-1; 9 positions agree with TRBD2. This CDR3 is 16 amino acids long. With 4 bases clipped from V and 7 bases from J, the junction kept 11 bases outside the gene matches. Germline V lookup: CDR1 SNHLY, CDR2 FYNNEI. The CDR3 spells CASSAARGRARNEQFF. CDR3 DNA sequence: TGTGCCAGCAGTGCTGCTCGCGGGAGGGCAAGAAATGAGCAGTTCTTC.

The rearrangement uses TRBV27 and TRBJ2-7, with D hard to call. Trimming cost V 3 bases and J 2 bases, with 11 bases left between them. From germline, CDR1 is MNHEY and CDR2 SMNVEV (reference sequence). This CDR3 region has 14 residues. CDR3 nucleotides: TGTGCCAGCAGTTTCTATCCGACTGCCTACGAGCAGTACTTC. It translates to CASSFYPTAYEQYF.

This chain uses TRBV7-6 with TRBJ2-2; TRBD2 aligns across 7 bases. Germline assignment: CDR1 SGHVS and CDR2 FNYEAQ. CDR3 size: 20 residues. V dropped 0 bases and J dropped 3; count of bases not matched to a gene: 16. The CDR3 sequence: CASSLAQARETPGDTGELFF. CDR3 nucleotides: TGTGCCAGCAGCTTAGCCCAGGCGCGGGAGACCCCGGGAGACACCGGGGAGCTGTTTTTT. Variable domain in full (rest from reference TRBV7-6 and TRBJ2-2): GAGVSQSPRYKVTKRGQDVALRCDPISGHVSLYWYRQALGQGPEFLTYFNYEAQQDKSGLPNDRFSAERPEGSISTLTIQRTEQRDSAMYRCASSLAQARETPGDTGELFFGEGSRLTVL.

This CDR3 is CASRHPQETQYF. CDR3 sequence (DNA): TGTGCCAGCAGACACCCACAAGAGACCCAGTACTTC. V gene TRBV6-6 combines with J gene TRBJ2-5; D call uncertain. The CDR3 totals 12 residues. In germline, CDR1 is MNHNY, CDR2 SVGAGI (reference sequence). Trimming pared 6 bases from V and 2 bases from J, leaving 7 bases between.

The gene calls are TRBV16 and TRBJ1-3, with TRBD1 as a possible D gene (5 bases). The ends were cut back, 0 bases at V and 4 bases at J, with 13 bases in the middle. The CDR3 is 16 amino acids. Germline CDR1 is KGHSY and CDR2 is FQNENV. The CDR3 here is CASSQSRQGSGNTIYF. The CDR3 nucleotides read TGTGCCAGCAGCCAATCCAGGCAGGGATCCGGAAACACCATATATTTT.

This chain uses TRBV5-1 with TRBJ2-5; TRBD2 matches 12 bases. The CDR3 sequence is 18 residues long. The germline gives CDR1 SGHRS, CDR2 YFSETQ. J gave up 5 bases and V 0 bases, and 11 bases lay outside the gene matches. The CDR3 DNA follows: TGCGCCAGCAGCTTGGGTCTAGCGGGGGGGGACCCCAGTGAGACCCAGTACTTC. Translating gives CASSLGLAGGDPSETQYF. Together with reference TRBV5-1 and TRBJ2-5, the CDR3 gives the full variable domain: KAGVTQTPRYLIKTRGQQVTLSCSPISGHRSVSWYQQTPGQGLQFLFEYFSETQRNKGNFPGRFSGRQFSNSRSEMNVSTLELGDSALYLCASSLGLAGGDPSETQYFGPGTRLLVL.

The V gene is TRBV4-3, the J gene TRBJ2-1; 10 positions agree with TRBD2. Germline lookup yields CDR1 LGHNA and CDR2 YSLEER. Losses at the gene ends were 3 bases for V and 5 bases for J; bases not matched to a gene: 7. This CDR3 has 16 amino acids. The CDR3 sequence: CASSHSSGRGNNEQFF. The CDR3 coding sequence is TGCGCCAGCAGCCACTCCAGCGGGAGGGGCAACAATGAGCAGTTCTTC.

The V gene is TRBV10-2, the J gene TRBJ2-1; perhaps TRBD1 as D (6 bases). Germline CDR1 and CDR2: WSHSY and SAAADI. V lost 6 bases and J 5 bases, leaving 23 bases between the germline ends. The CDR3 covers 17 residues. The CDR3: CASSRTPQGKMHNEQFF. CDR3 DNA: TGCGCCAGCAGCCGAACCCCACAGGGAAAGATGCACAATGAGCAGTTCTTC.

The genes are TRBV5-6 and TRBJ2-3; D is uncertain. Deletions cut 3 bases from V and 8 bases from J, with 7 bases between. Germline values: CDR1 SGHDT, CDR2 YYEEEE. The CDR3 has 11 residues. CDR3 DNA sequence: TGTGCCAGCAGCTCCCTTTTTACGCAGTATTTT. Its translation is CASSSLFTQYF.

The rearrangement joins TRBV7-9 to TRBJ2-6; D is unresolved. The CDR3 totals 13 residues. Trimming pared 5 bases from V and 2 bases from J, leaving 4 bases between. Germline V gene sequence: CDR1 SEHNR, CDR2 FQNEAQ (reference sequence). The CDR3 reads CASSTPGANVLTF. The CDR3 coding sequence is TGTGCCAGCAGCACACCTGGGGCCAACGTCCTGACTTTC. Variable domain in full (rest from reference TRBV7-9 and TRBJ2-6): DTGVSQNPRHKITKRGQNVTFRCDPISEHNRLYWYRQTLGQGPEFLTYFQNEAQLEKSRLLSDRFSAERPKGSFSTLEIQRTEQGDSAMYLCASSTPGANVLTFGAGSRLTVL.

This chain connects TRBV28 to TRBJ2-6, with D perhaps matching TRBD1 (5 bases). Deletions cut 6 bases from V and 0 bases from J, with 15 bases between. The CDR3 is made up of 17 amino acids. CDR1 is MDHEN and CDR2 is SYDVKM in the germline V gene. The CDR3 loop reads CASRHRSKNSGANVLTF. The CDR3, as DNA: TGTGCCAGCAGACACAGGTCTAAGAACTCTGGGGCCAACGTCCTGACTTTC.

The chain carries TRBV7-9 and TRBJ2-5, with D possibly being TRBD1 (6 bases). V was pared by 5 bases and J by 3 bases, with 16 bases between. Germline V gene sequence: CDR1 SEHNR, CDR2 FQNEAQ (reference sequence). The CDR3 consists of 15 residues. The CDR3, as DNA: TGTGCCAGCAGCCGCCAGCCCAGGACAGAAGAGACCCAGTACTTC. Translating it yields CASSRQPRTEETQYF.

V gene TRBV28 combines with J gene TRBJ2-7; possible D gene TRBD2, 5 bases. Trimming stripped 6 bases from V and 5 bases from J, with 20 bases between. The CDR3 covers 15 residues. The germline gives CDR1 MDHEN, CDR2 SYDVKM. In DNA form, the CDR3 reads TGTGCCAGCAGAAAAATAGGGCGACCCGGGAACGAGCAGTACTTC. Protein product: CASRKIGRPGNEQYF.

This chain connects TRBV5-1 to TRBJ2-1; D is perhaps TRBD1 (5 bases). Germline lookup yields CDR1 SGHRS and CDR2 YFSETQ. The length of the CDR3 is 19 residues. Deletions cut 4 bases from V and 0 bases from J, with 23 bases between. CDR3 DNA sequence: TGCGCCAGCAGCCAAACTACTGAGTACAGGTTTAGCTCCTACAATGAGCAGTTCTTC. This sequence encodes CASSQTTEYRFSSYNEQFF. Drawing the rest from reference TRBV5-1 and TRBJ2-1, the complete variable domain is KAGVTQTPRYLIKTRGQQVTLSCSPISGHRSVSWYQQTPGQGLQFLFEYFSETQRNKGNFPGRFSGRQFSNSRSEMNVSTLELGDSALYLCASSQTTEYRFSSYNEQFFGPGTRLTVL.

The genes are TRBV27 and TRBJ2-2, with D hard to call. The CDR3 has 13 amino acids. Germline V gives CDR1 MNHEY, CDR2 SMNVEV (reference sequence). The germline V and J ends were trimmed by 5 bases and 7 bases, with 11 bases remaining between them. The CDR3 region is CASSPEQDGELFF. DNA for the CDR3: TGTGCCAGCAGTCCCGAGCAGGACGGGGAGCTGTTTTTT.

This sequence joins TRBV13 and TRBJ1-1; D may be TRBD1 (6 bases). This CDR3 has 14 amino acids. Germline CDR1 is PRHDT and CDR2 is FYEKMQ (reference sequence). V lost 3 bases and J lost 1, with 9 bases in between. The CDR3: CASSFQTGNTEAFF. The DNA of the CDR3 is TGTGCCAGCAGCTTCCAGACAGGGAACACTGAAGCTTTCTTT.

The chain uses TRBV7-2 and TRBJ2-7, with 10 bases matching TRBD2. After removal of 4 bases from V and 2 bases from J, the junction contained 5 bases not matched to a gene. The CDR3 extends over 15 amino acids. The germline V gene has CDR1 SGHTA and CDR2 FQGNSA. The CDR3 DNA is TGTGCCAGCAGCTCCGAGCGGGAGGGGCCCTACGAGCAGTACTTC. It encodes CASSSEREGPYEQYF. The full variable domain, completed using reference TRBV7-2 and TRBJ2-7, is GAGVSQSPSNKVTEKGKDVELRCDPISGHTALYWYRQSLGQGLEFLIYFQGNSAPDKSGLPSDRFSAERTGGSVSTLTIQRTQQEDSAVYLCASSSEREGPYEQYFGPGTRLTVT.

The chain links TRBV2 to TRBJ2-7; 7 bases agree with TRBD1. The CDR3 spans 14 residues. The V and J ends lost 1 base and 6 bases, in that order; junction bases with no gene match: 6. Germline assignment: CDR1 SNHLY and CDR2 FYNNEI. The CDR3 protein is CASSEGTGEVEQYF. The CDR3 DNA follows: TGTGCCAGCAGTGAAGGTACAGGGGAAGTCGAGCAGTACTTC.

The chain couples TRBV9 to TRBJ2-7, with TRBD2 matching 8 bases. The CDR3 consists of 16 residues. Germline trimming cut 4 bases from V and 0 bases from J; bases unmatched to any gene: 9. The germline V gene encodes CDR1 SGDLS and CDR2 YYNGEE. The DNA for the CDR3 is TGTGCCAGCAGCCGGGGGGGGCCGAGTCTCTCCTACGAGCAGTACTTC. Amino acids: CASSRGGPSLSYEQYF.

The rearrangement links TRBV4-1 to TRBJ2-7; 12 bases match TRBD2. There are 16 residues in the CDR3. Trimming cost V 0 bases and J 4 bases; bases outside gene matches: 4. The germline gives CDR1 MGHRA, CDR2 YSYEKL. The CDR3 is CASSQETSGSRYEQYF. CDR3 DNA sequence: TGCGCCAGCAGCCAAGAGACTAGCGGGAGTCGGTACGAGCAGTACTTC.

This clone is a singleton in its sample. The genes are TRBV4-2 and TRBJ2-1; 7 positions agree with TRBD2. Unmatched junction bases numbered 12, after V lost 3 bases and J lost 4 bases. CDR1 and CDR2 from the germline V gene are LGHNA and YNFKEQ. The CDR3 loop spans 17 amino acids. Written as DNA, the CDR3 is TGTGCCAGCAGCCATCCACCTAGCGGCAGGATGTACAATGAGCAGTTCTTC. Translation: CASSHPPSGRMYNEQFF.

The chain uses TRBV27 and TRBJ2-3; the D gene is possibly TRBD2 (5 bases). This CDR3 region has 16 residues. V lost 7 bases and J 0 bases, leaving 17 bases between the germline ends. Germline V gene data show CDR1 as MNHEY and CDR2 as SMNVEV (reference sequence). CDR3 in DNA: TGTGCCAGCATCTCCCGAGGGATACCTAGCACAGATACGCAGTATTTT. This sequence encodes CASISRGIPSTDTQYF.